These 12 T cell receptor beta chains share one sample of origin, sequenced in a study of blood T cells in healthy people across ages. Then a second PCR, running roughly 7 to 11 cycles, was carried out with a sample-barcoded 5' primer and a J-beta primer mix. TCRdb re-derived calls from the 5' RACE reads in MiXCR, one entry per CDR3 protein. This sample has roughly 1,800,000 distinct CDR3 sequences, with around 50% found just once. Sequencing was done on a sample of blood. The receptors stem from a woman between 40 and 55 years old in good health.

The chain joins TRBV7-2 to TRBJ1-2, with 12 bases lining up with TRBD1. Germline values: CDR1 SGHTA, CDR2 FQGNSA. V shed 1 base and J 4 bases; nucleotides not matched to a gene: 4. The CDR3 is 16 amino acids. DNA for the CDR3: TGTGCCAGCAGCTTAGGGGACAGGGGGCGCATCTATGGCTACACCTTC. This encodes CASSLGDRGRIYGYTF. The full variable domain, its missing parts supplied by reference TRBV7-2 and TRBJ1-2, is GAGVSQSPSNKVTEKGKDVELRCDPISGHTALYWYRQSLGQGLEFLIYFQGNSAPDKSGLPSDRFSAERTGGSVSTLTIQRTQQEDSAVYLCASSLGDRGRIYGYTFGSGTRLTVV.

This rearrangement joins TRBV25-1 to TRBJ2-5; D not resolved. V was shortened by 3 bases and J by 2 bases, with 13 bases between the two germline ends. Germline loops: CDR1 MGHDK, CDR2 SYGVNS. The CDR3 covers 15 residues. The CDR3 reads CASSEAGSLQETQYF. CDR3 coding DNA: TGTGCCAGCAGTGAGGCCGGTTCCCTGCAAGAGACCCAGTACTTC.

The rearrangement links TRBV4-1 to TRBJ2-5; 7 bases fit TRBD1. This CDR3 contains 18 residues. V lost 2 bases, J lost 1 base, and 13 bases stayed unmatched. Germline V gene data show CDR1 as MGHRA and CDR2 as YSYEKL. The CDR3 coding sequence is TGCGCCAGCAGCCAAACGCGGACAGGAGATGAGGGCCAAGAGACCCAGTACTTC. The encoded protein is CASSQTRTGDEGQETQYF.

This chain joins TRBV14 and TRBJ2-1; no clear D. The CDR3 loop spans 13 amino acids. Germline V gives CDR1 SGHDN, CDR2 FVKESK. V shed 1 base and J shed 5 bases, with 6 bases lying between them. CDR3: CASSQAVNNEQFF. In nucleotides, the CDR3 is TGTGCCAGCAGCCAAGCAGTAAACAATGAGCAGTTCTTC.

The chain recombines TRBV4-3 with TRBJ2-7, with 7 bases aligning to TRBD2. Trimming cost V 0 bases and J 0 bases; bases outside gene matches: 5. Germline lookup yields CDR1 LGHNA and CDR2 YSLEER. This CDR3 comprises 16 residues. The CDR3, as DNA: TGCGCCAGCAGCCAAGATCCAGCGGGGAGCTCCTACGAGCAGTACTTC. This translates into CASSQDPAGSSYEQYF.

This sequence joins TRBV7-2 and TRBJ2-7; maybe TRBD2 (6 bases). The germline V gene encodes CDR1 SGHTA and CDR2 FQGNSA. Trimming cost V 0 bases and J 6 bases, with 12 bases left between them. The CDR3 length is 14 residues. CDR3: CASSLARTKVEQYF. CDR3 DNA sequence: TGTGCCAGCAGCTTAGCCAGGACTAAAGTCGAGCAGTACTTC.

V usage is TRBV5-6 and J usage is TRBJ2-7, with 9 bases matching TRBD1. This CDR3 spans 15 amino acids. The trim removed 1 base at V and 0 bases at J, leaving 2 bases unmatched. Germline CDR1 reads SGHDT; CDR2 reads YYEEEE. The CDR3 reads CASSLRGQGSYEQYF. The CDR3 DNA reads TGTGCCAGCAGCTTGCGGGGACAGGGCTCCTACGAGCAGTACTTC.

This clonotype was found a few times. The V call is TRBV7-2, the J call TRBJ2-7; TRBD2 matches at 7 bases. Germline CDR1 is SGHTA and CDR2 is FQGNSA. The CDR3 totals 16 residues. J lost 4 bases, V lost 2 bases, and 11 bases had no gene match. DNA for the CDR3: TGTGCCAGCAGCTTAAGTCCCGAGACTAGCAAGTACGAGCAGTACTTC. This sequence encodes CASSLSPETSKYEQYF. The full variable domain, with the rest looked up from reference TRBV7-2 and TRBJ2-7, is GAGVSQSPSNKVTEKGKDVELRCDPISGHTALYWYRQSLGQGLEFLIYFQGNSAPDKSGLPSDRFSAERTGGSVSTLTIQRTQQEDSAVYLCASSLSPETSKYEQYFGPGTRLTVT.

This clonotype was seen a handful of times. The chain links TRBV10-3 to TRBJ2-3; D unclear. Germline loops: CDR1 ENHRY, CDR2 SYGVKD. CDR3 length equals 15 residues. The V end lost 3 bases, the J end lost 3 bases, and 13 bases lay between the germline ends. The CDR3 protein is CAISDVGAETDTQYF. In DNA, the CDR3 is TGTGCCATCAGTGATGTGGGCGCGGAAACAGATACGCAGTATTTT.

V is TRBV7-2 and J is TRBJ2-7; 10 nucleotides match TRBD1. The CDR3 is 15 amino acids. Germline CDR1 is SGHTA and CDR2 is FQGNSA. V shed 5 bases, J shed 2 bases, and the junction held 6 bases outside the gene matches. The CDR3 sequence: CASSLGTGATYEQYF. The CDR3 nucleotides read TGTGCCAGCAGCCTTGGGACAGGGGCAACCTACGAGCAGTACTTC.

The table lists this clonotype with a few counts. CDR3: CASSQDLRRGGRNEQFF. The DNA of the CDR3 is TGTGCCAGCAGCCAAGATCTGAGGCGGGGGGGTCGTAATGAGCAGTTCTTC. The chain recombines TRBV4-2 with TRBJ2-1; 9 nucleotides line up with TRBD2. V trimming: 0 bases; J trimming: 7 bases; junction bases outside the gene matches: 10. CDR3 length: 17 residues. CDR1 LGHNA and CDR2 YNFKEQ come from the germline V gene.

CDR3 nucleotides: TGCAGTGCTAGGCCCGGGACAGGGGGTTCACCCCTCCACTTT. Its protein product is CSARPGTGGSPLHF. This chain links TRBV20-1 with TRBJ1-6; 11 bases are a match to TRBD1. The germline gives CDR1 DFQATT, CDR2 SNEGSKA (reference sequence). Trimming took 3 bases from V and 9 from J; bases not matched to a gene: 4. The CDR3 sequence is 14 residues long.